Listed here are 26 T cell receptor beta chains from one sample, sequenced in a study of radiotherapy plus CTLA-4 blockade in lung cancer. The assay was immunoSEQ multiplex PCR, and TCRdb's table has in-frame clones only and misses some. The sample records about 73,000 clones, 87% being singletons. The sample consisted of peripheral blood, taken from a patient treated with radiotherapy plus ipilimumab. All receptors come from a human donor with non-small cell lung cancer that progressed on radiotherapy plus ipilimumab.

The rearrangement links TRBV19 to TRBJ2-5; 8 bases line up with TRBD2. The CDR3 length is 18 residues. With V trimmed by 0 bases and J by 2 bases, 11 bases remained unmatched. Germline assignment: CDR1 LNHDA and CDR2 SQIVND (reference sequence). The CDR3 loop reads CASSIDLRPASGQETQYF. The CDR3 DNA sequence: TGTGCCAGTAGTATAGATCTACGACCCGCTAGCGGGCAAGAGACCCAGTACTTC.

CDR3 residues: CASSSAVGAYEQYF. The DNA of the CDR3 is TGTGCCAGTAGTTCCGCCGTGGGAGCCTACGAGCAGTACTTC. This chain uses TRBV19 with TRBJ2-7, with D possibly being TRBD2 (5 bases). The CDR3 consists of 14 residues. From germline, CDR1 is LNHDA and CDR2 SQIVND (reference sequence). Trimming shortened V by 5 bases and J by 2 bases, and 13 bases separated the two germline ends.

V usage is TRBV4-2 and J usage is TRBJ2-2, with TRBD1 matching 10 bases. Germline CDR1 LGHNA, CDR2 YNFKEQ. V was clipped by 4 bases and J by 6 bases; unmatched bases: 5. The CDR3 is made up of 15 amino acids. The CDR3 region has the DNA TGTGCCAGCAGCCGAATTGGACAGGGGGCCGGGGAGCTGTTTTTT. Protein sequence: CASSRIGQGAGELFF.

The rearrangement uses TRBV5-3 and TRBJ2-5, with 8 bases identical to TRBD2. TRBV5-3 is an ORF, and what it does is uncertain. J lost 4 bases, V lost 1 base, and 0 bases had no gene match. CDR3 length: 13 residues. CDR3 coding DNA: TGTGCCAGAAGCTTGCTAGCGGGAGAGACCCAGTACTTC. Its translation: CARSLLAGETQYF.

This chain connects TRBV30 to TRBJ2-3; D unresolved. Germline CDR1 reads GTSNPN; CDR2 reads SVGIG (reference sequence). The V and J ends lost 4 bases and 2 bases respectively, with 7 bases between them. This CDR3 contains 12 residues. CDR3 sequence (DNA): TGTGCCTGGAAGGGCGCCACAGATACGCAGTATTTT. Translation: CAWKGATDTQYF. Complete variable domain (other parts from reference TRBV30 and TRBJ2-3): SQTIHQWPATLVQPVGSPLSLECTVEGTSNPNLYWYRQAAGRGLQLLFYSVGIGQISSEVPQNLSASRPQDRQFILSSKKLLLSDSGFYLCAWKGATDTQYFGPGTRLTVL.

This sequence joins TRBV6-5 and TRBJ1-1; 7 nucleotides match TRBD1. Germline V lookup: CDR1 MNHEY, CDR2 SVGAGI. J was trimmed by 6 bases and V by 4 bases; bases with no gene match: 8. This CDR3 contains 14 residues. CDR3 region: CASSSRDSFAEAFF. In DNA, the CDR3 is TGTGCCAGCAGTTCCCGGGACAGTTTCGCTGAAGCTTTCTTT.

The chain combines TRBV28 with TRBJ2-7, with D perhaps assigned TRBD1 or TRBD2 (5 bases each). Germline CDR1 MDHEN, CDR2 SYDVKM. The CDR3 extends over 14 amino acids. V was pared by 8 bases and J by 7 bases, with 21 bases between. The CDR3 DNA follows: TGTGCCAGCCGGTCCGGGGCGAAGACGAGGGAGCAGTACTTC. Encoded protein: CASRSGAKTREQYF.

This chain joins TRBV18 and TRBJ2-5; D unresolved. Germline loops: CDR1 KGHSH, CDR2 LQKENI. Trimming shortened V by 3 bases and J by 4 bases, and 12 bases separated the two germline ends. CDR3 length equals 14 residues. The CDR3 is CASSPQASRETQYF. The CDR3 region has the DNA TGTGCCAGCTCACCCCAGGCCTCTCGAGAGACCCAGTACTTC.

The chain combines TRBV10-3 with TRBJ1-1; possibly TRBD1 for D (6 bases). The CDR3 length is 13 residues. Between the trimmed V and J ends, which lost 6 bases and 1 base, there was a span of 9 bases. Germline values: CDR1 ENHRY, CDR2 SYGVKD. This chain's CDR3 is CAIRMTGNTEAFF. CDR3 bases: TGTGCCATCAGGATGACAGGGAACACTGAAGCTTTCTTT.

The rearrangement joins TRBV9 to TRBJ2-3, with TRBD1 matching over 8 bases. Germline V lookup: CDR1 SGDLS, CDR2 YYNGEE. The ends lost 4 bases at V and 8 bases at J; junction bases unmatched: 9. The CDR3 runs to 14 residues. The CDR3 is CASSQGQAEVTQYF. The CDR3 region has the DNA TGTGCCAGCAGCCAGGGACAGGCCGAGGTTACGCAGTATTTT.

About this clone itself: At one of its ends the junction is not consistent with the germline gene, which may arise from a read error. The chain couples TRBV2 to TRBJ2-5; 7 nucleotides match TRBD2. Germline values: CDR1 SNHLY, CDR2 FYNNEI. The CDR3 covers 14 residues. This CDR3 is CASREGRAIETQYF. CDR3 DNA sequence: TGTGCCAGCAGAGAAGGGAGGGCCATAGAGACCCAGTACTTC.

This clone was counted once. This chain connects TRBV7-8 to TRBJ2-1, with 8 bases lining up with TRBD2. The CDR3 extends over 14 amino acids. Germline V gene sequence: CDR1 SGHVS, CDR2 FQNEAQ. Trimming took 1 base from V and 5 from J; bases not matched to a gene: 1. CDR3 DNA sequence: TGTGCCAGCAGCTTAGAAGCGGGAGACAATGAGCAGTTCTTC. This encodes CASSLEAGDNEQFF.

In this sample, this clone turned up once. CDR3 sequence reads: CASSDPTTGSYNEQFF. The CDR3 nucleotides read TGTGCCAGCAGCGACCCAACTACCGGGTCCTACAATGAGCAGTTCTTC. V usage is TRBV5-4 and J usage is TRBJ2-1, with D unclear. The CDR3 loop spans 16 amino acids. Trimming pared 4 bases from V and 1 base from J, leaving 15 bases between. In germline, CDR1 is SGHNT, CDR2 YYREEE (reference sequence).

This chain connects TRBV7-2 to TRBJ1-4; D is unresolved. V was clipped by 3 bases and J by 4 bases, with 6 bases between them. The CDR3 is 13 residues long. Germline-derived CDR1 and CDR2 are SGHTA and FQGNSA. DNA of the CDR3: TGTGCCAGCAGCTTTCGATTTAATGAAAAACTGTTTTTT. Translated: CASSFRFNEKLFF.

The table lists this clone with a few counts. CDR3 nucleotide sequence: TGTGCCAGCAGCCCTGGACAATACTCCTACGAGCAGTACTTC. Translated: CASSPGQYSYEQYF. This chain links TRBV5-6 with TRBJ2-7; TRBD1 might be the D (5 bases). Trimming cost V 4 bases and J 0 bases, with 11 bases left between them. CDR1 and CDR2 (germline): SGHDT, YYEEEE. The CDR3 length is 14 residues.

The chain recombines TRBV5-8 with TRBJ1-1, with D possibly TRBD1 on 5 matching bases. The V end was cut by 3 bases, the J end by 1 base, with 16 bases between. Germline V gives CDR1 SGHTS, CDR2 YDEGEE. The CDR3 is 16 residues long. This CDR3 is CASSWVALTGNTEAFF. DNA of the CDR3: TGTGCCAGCAGCTGGGTCGCCCTCACAGGGAACACTGAAGCTTTCTTT.

CDR3 DNA: TGTGCCATCTCGGGGTCCTTCTCTGGAAACACCATATATTTT. Amino acid sequence: CAISGSFSGNTIYF. V and J are TRBV10-3 and TRBJ1-3; D not certain. The V and J ends lost 8 bases and 0 bases respectively, with 11 bases between them. CDR3 length equals 14 residues. CDR1 is ENHRY, CDR2 SYGVKD, per germline.

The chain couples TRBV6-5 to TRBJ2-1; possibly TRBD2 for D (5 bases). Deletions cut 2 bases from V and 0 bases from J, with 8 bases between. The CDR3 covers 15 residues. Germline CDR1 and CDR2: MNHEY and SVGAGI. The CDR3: CASSYEGPSYNEQFF. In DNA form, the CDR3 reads TGTGCCAGCAGTTACGAGGGCCCCTCCTACAATGAGCAGTTCTTC.

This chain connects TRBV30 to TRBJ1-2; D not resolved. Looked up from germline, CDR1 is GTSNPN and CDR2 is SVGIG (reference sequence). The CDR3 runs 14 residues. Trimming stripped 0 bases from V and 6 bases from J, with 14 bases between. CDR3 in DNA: TGTGCCTGGAGTGTATCCGGGTTTAGCCATGGCTACACCTTC. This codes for CAWSVSGFSHGYTF.

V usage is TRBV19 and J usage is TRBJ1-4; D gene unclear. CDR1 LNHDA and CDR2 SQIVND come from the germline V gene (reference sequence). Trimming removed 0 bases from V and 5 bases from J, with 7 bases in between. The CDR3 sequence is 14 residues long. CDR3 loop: CASSIERLNEKLFF. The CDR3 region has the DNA TGTGCCAGTAGTATAGAAAGGCTGAATGAAAAACTGTTTTTT.

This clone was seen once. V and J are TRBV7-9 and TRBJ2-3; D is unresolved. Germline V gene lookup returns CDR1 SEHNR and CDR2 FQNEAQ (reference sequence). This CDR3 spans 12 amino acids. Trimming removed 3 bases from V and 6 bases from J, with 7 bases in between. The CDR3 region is CASSFEVDTQYF. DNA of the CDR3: TGTGCCAGCAGCTTTGAAGTGGATACGCAGTATTTT.

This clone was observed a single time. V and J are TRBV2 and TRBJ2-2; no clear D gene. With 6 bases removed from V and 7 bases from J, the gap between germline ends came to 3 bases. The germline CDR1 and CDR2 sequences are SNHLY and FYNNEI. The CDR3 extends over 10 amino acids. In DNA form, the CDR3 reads TGTGCCAGCAGCCTCGGGGAGCTGTTTTTT. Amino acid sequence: CASSLGELFF.

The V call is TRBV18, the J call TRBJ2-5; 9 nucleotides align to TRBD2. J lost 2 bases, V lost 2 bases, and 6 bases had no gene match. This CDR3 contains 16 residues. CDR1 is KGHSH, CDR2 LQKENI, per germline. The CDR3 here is CASSPVRLAAQETQYF. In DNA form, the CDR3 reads TGTGCCAGCTCACCAGTAAGACTAGCGGCACAAGAGACCCAGTACTTC.

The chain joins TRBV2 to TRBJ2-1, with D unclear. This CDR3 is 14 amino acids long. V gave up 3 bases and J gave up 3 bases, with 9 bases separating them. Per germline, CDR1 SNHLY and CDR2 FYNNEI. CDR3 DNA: TGTGCCAGCAGTGAGGTAGGAGACTACAATGAGCAGTTCTTC. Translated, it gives CASSEVGDYNEQFF. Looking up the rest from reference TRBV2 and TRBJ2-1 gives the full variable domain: EPEVTQTPSHQVTQMGQEVILRCVPISNHLYFYWYRQILGQKVEFLVSFYNNEISEKSEIFDDQFSVERPDGSNFTLKIRSTKLEDSAMYFCASSEVGDYNEQFFGPGTRLTVL.

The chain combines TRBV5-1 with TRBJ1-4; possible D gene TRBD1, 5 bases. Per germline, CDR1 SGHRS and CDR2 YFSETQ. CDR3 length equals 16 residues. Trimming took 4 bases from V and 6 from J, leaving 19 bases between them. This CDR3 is CASSGTGTEEDEKLFF. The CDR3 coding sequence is TGCGCCAGCAGCGGAACCGGGACCGAGGAGGATGAAAAACTGTTTTTT.

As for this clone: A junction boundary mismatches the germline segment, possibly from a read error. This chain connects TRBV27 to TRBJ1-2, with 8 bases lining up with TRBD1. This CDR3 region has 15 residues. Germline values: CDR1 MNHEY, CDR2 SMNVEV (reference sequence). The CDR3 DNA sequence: TGTGCCAGCAGTTTTATGGGCCAACAGGGGGATGGCCACACCTTC. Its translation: CASSFMGQQGDGHTF.